One sample yielded the 15 T cell receptor beta chains listed below, sequenced in a study of T cells after yellow fever vaccination. TCRdb reprocessed the 5' RACE reads with MiXCR, giving one entry per CDR3 protein. The sample has hundreds of thousands of distinct CDR3 sequences; 9% to 15% are singletons. This sample comprised PBMCs, obtained on the day of the yellow fever booster vaccination. These receptors were taken from a man aged 25-40 years who received the YFV17D yellow fever vaccine.

The chain links TRBV6-5 to TRBJ1-3; D is uncertain. The V and J ends lost 8 bases and 4 bases respectively, with 6 bases between them. Germline CDR1 is MNHEY and CDR2 is SVGAGI. The CDR3 consists of 11 residues. The CDR3 is CASGTGNTIYF. The CDR3 DNA follows: TGTGCCAGCGGAACAGGAAACACCATATATTTT.

This rearrangement joins TRBV27 to TRBJ2-3, with D hard to call. V lost 2 bases and J 2 bases, leaving 17 bases between the germline ends. Germline V gene lookup returns CDR1 MNHEY and CDR2 SMNVEV (reference sequence). This CDR3 is 17 amino acids long. DNA for the CDR3: TGTGCCAGCAGTTTAATATGGTCAGCCACCCCCACAGATACGCAGTATTTT. Translation gives CASSLIWSATPTDTQYF.

The chain has TRBV20-1 and TRBJ1-2; D may be TRBD1 (5 bases). V dropped 2 bases and J dropped 6 bases, with 16 bases sitting between them. Germline V gene sequence: CDR1 DFQATT, CDR2 SNEGSKA (reference sequence). CDR3 length: 14 residues. The CDR3 protein is CSARIHGTANGYTF. The CDR3 nucleotides read TGCAGTGCTAGAATACATGGGACGGCAAATGGCTACACCTTC.

This clonotype was recorded a few times. The chain carries TRBV7-2 and TRBJ2-5; 8 bases are shared with TRBD2. The CDR3 runs 17 residues. Germline V gives CDR1 SGHTA, CDR2 FQGNSA. V lost 2 bases, J lost 2 bases, and 10 bases stayed unmatched. The CDR3 loop reads CASSLSPGLVDQETQYF. CDR3 nucleotides: TGTGCCAGCAGCTTAAGCCCGGGACTAGTGGATCAAGAGACCCAGTACTTC.

This clonotype was recorded a few times. V usage is TRBV6-2 or TRBV6-3 and J usage is TRBJ1-2; D not resolved. The length of the CDR3 is 15 residues. Germline values: CDR1 MNHEY, CDR2 SVGEGT. Trimming stripped 7 bases from V and 6 bases from J, with 21 bases between. CDR3 coding DNA: TGTGCCAGCACCCCCGGGCGCGGCGCGGGCCATGGCTACACCTTC. Its protein product is CASTPGRGAGHGYTF.

The chain combines TRBV12-3 or TRBV12-4 with TRBJ2-7; tentatively, D is TRBD2 (5 bases). V lost 2 bases and J lost 6, with 8 bases in between. CDR3 length: 12 amino acids. The CDR3 sequence: CASSLQAGEQYF. The CDR3 nucleotides are TGTGCCAGCAGTTTACAGGCGGGCGAGCAGTACTTC.

This clonotype was observed a handful of times. The rearrangement uses TRBV28 and TRBJ2-2; 7 nucleotides align to TRBD2. CDR3 length: 15 residues. The J segment lost 3 bases and the V segment lost 1 base, leaving 2 bases of the junction unmatched. Germline assignment: CDR1 MDHEN and CDR2 SYDVKM. CDR3 sequence (DNA): TGTGCCAGCAGTTTATACCGGGGGGACACCGGGGAGCTGTTTTTT. It encodes CASSLYRGDTGELFF.

This chain joins TRBV11-1 and TRBJ1-3, with 10 bases identical to TRBD1. The CDR3 is made up of 18 amino acids. CDR1 SGHAT and CDR2 FQDESV come from the germline V gene (reference sequence). The V gene end was trimmed by 3 bases and the J gene end by 0 bases; junction bases not matched to a gene: 8. The CDR3 DNA follows: TGTGCCAGCAGCTTTCCTACGACAGGGGGCATCTCTGGAAACACCATATATTTT. This gives the protein CASSFPTTGGISGNTIYF.

V usage is TRBV12-3 or TRBV12-4 and J usage is TRBJ1-1, with a possible D match to TRBD1 (5 bases). This CDR3 has 14 amino acids. V lost 3 bases, J lost 6 bases, and 14 bases lay in between. The CDR3 coding sequence is TGTGCCAGCAGTTTTTCCGGGGGGGAGCCTGAAGCTTTCTTT. It specifies CASSFSGGEPEAFF.

The V gene is TRBV9, the J gene TRBJ1-3; TRBD1 might be the D (5 bases). Germline V gene data show CDR1 as SGDLS and CDR2 as YYNGEE. This CDR3 has 16 amino acids. Trimming cost V 5 bases and J 0 bases, with 15 bases left between them. In nucleotides, the CDR3 is TGTGCCAGCAGTGGGGCCCTTTCGAGCTCTGGAAACACCATATATTTT. Translated, it gives CASSGALSSSGNTIYF.

The sample holds a few counts of this clonotype. V usage is TRBV4-3 and J usage is TRBJ2-7; 9 nucleotides line up with TRBD1. The V gene's germline CDR1 is LGHNA and CDR2 YSLEER. The CDR3 consists of 15 residues. Germline trimming cut 0 bases from V and 7 bases from J; bases unmatched to any gene: 7. CDR3 coding DNA: TGCGCCAGCAGCCAAGAGAGTCCGGGACAGGGTGAGCAGTACTTC. Encoded protein: CASSQESPGQGEQYF.

This clonotype was counted between two and nine times. CDR3 residues: CSVEGPRGTQYF. The CDR3 DNA reads TGCAGCGTTGAGGGACCCAGGGGGACCCAGTACTTC. This chain joins TRBV29-1 and TRBJ2-5; D may be TRBD1 (6 bases). Germline CDR1 is SQVTM and CDR2 is ANQGSEA. The ends were cut back, 3 bases at V and 7 bases at J, with 12 bases in the middle. The CDR3 loop spans 12 amino acids.

This clonotype was seen a few times. The chain links TRBV29-1 to TRBJ1-1, with D possibly being TRBD1 (5 bases). The V gene lost 4 bases and the J gene lost 1 base, with 10 bases spanning the gap. From germline, CDR1 is SQVTM and CDR2 ANQGSEA. The CDR3 contains 13 residues. CDR3 coding DNA: TGCAGCGTTGTTGAACAGGCGAACACTGAAGCTTTCTTT. The encoded protein is CSVVEQANTEAFF.

The table lists this clonotype with many counts. The chain uses TRBV7-9 and TRBJ2-1; 7 nucleotides agree with TRBD1. The CDR3 length is 14 residues. With V trimmed by 11 bases and J by 4 bases, 11 bases remained unmatched. Germline lookup yields CDR1 SEHNR and CDR2 FQNEAQ (reference sequence). The CDR3 nucleotides are TGTGCCTCTCTCCGGGACAGAGAATACAATGAGCAGTTCTTC. Translation: CASLRDREYNEQFF.

The V gene is TRBV30, the J gene TRBJ2-1; D unresolved. V lost 7 bases and J lost 0, with 13 bases in between. Germline CDR1 GTSNPN, CDR2 SVGIG (reference sequence). CDR3 length equals 14 residues. The CDR3 loop is CALWGMSSYNEQFF. DNA of the CDR3: TGTGCCTTGTGGGGTATGAGCTCCTACAATGAGCAGTTCTTC.